The 5 T cell receptor beta chains listed next were all sequenced from one sample in a study of long-term antiretroviral therapy in people with HIV. A v3.0 immunoSEQ assay was performed at survey level. TCRdb's table, derived via immunoSEQ multiplex PCR, lists solely in-frame clones and lacks some. The table shows tens of thousands of clones, with about 80% occurring only once. Specimen: unsorted PBMCs, collected 1.1 years before starting antiretroviral therapy. The receptors were gathered from a woman in her thirties or forties with HIV.

This clone is a singleton in its sample. V is TRBV18 and J is TRBJ2-1, with TRBD2 as a possible D gene (5 bases). The germline gives CDR1 KGHSH, CDR2 LQKENI. The CDR3 is 15 amino acids. The V end lost 5 bases, the J end lost 4 bases, and 15 bases lay between the germline ends. The CDR3 region is CASSSEGARYNEQFF. The CDR3 coding sequence is TGTGCCAGCTCATCCGAGGGTGCCCGATACAATGAGCAGTTCTTC.

The chain has TRBV19 and TRBJ1-1; D remains unclear. The CDR3 is 13 residues long. Germline V CDR1 and CDR2: LNHDA, SQIVND (reference sequence). V was clipped by 0 bases and J by 7 bases, with 9 bases between them. CDR3 coding DNA: TGTGCCAGTAGTATAGACAAAGGCCGTGAAGCTTTCTTT. It codes for CASSIDKGREAFF.

This clone was counted once. V is TRBV19 and J is TRBJ2-7; 7 nucleotides line up with TRBD2. CDR3 length: 17 amino acids. Germline CDR1 LNHDA, CDR2 SQIVND (reference sequence). The ends lost 1 base at V and 2 bases at J; junction bases unmatched: 11. CDR3 amino acids: CASSIGWTSSAPYEQYF. The CDR3 DNA reads as TGTGCCAGTAGTATAGGGTGGACTAGTAGCGCACCCTACGAGCAGTACTTC.

V is TRBV6-1 and J is TRBJ1-5, with 7 bases aligning to TRBD1. The CDR3 loop spans 14 amino acids. Germline CDR1 and CDR2: MNHNS and SASEGT. The junction had 3 bases not matched to a gene; V was cut back by 4 bases and J by 3 bases. CDR3 loop: CASSVDRINQPQHF. In DNA form, the CDR3 reads TGTGCCAGCAGTGTGGACAGGATCAATCAGCCCCAGCATTTT.

The J gene is TRBJ2-3, the V gene TRBV29-1; 9 positions match TRBD2. Germline-derived CDR1 and CDR2 are SQVTM and ANQGSEA. The CDR3 spans 14 residues. The junction had 4 bases not matched to a gene; V was cut back by 6 bases and J by 0 bases. CDR3 loop: CSVALAGSTDTQYF. Written as DNA, the CDR3 is TGCAGCGTGGCCCTAGCGGGGAGCACAGATACGCAGTATTTT.